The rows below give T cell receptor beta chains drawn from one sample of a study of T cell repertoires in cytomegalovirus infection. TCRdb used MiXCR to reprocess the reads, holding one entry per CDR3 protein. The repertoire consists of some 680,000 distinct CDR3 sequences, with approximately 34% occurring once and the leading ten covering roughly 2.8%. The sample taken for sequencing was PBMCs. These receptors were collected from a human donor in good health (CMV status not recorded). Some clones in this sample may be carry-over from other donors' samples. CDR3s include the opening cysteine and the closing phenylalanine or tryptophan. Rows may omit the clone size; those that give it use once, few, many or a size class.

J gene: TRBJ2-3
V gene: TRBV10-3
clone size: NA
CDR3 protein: CAITKDSPTDTQYF

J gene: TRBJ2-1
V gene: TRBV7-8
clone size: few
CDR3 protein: CASSLDVGGFYHEQFF

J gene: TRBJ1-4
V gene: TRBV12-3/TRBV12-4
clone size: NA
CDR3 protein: CASSLSGVNEKLFF

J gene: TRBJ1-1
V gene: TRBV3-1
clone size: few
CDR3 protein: CASSQVVGGGRLNTEAFF

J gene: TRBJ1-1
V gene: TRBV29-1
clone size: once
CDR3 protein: CSVVPRVSMNTETFF

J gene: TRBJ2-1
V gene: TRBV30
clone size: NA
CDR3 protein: CAWSDLAGAHNEQFF

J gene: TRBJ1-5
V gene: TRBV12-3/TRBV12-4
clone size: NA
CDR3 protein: CASSTGQGLQPQHF

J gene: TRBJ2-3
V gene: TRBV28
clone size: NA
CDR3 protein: CASSLNLGLAGDGDTQYF

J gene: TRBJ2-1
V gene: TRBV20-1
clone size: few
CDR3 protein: CSANGPDNEQFF

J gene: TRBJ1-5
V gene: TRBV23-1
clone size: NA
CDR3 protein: CASSQSSGLRNQPQHF

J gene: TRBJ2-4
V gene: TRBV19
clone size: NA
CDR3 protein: CASSSSPGQAAKNIQYF

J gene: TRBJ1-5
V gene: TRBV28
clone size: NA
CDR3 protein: CASSLTAVSNQPQHF

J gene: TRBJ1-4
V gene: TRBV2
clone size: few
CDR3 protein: CASSLEGTTNEKLFF

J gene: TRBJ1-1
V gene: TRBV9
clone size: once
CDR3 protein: CASSGVGSQITEAFF

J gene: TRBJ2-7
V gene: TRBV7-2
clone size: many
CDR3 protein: CASSLAGTLSYEQYF

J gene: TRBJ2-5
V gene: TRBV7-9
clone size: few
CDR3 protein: CASSRGTIQETQYF

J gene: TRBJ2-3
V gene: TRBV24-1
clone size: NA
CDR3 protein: CATSDLDNLGTDTQYF

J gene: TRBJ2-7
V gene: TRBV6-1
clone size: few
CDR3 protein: CASSEVVSYEQYF

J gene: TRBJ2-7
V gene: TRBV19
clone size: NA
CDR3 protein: CASSFAHNSNEQYF

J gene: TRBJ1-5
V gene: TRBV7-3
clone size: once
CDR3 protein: CASSLSSGQKSNQPQHF

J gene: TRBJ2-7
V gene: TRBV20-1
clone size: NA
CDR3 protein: CSAKSSTGAHSYEQYF

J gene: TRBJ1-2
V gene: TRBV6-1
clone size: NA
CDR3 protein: CASRDRGLSYTF

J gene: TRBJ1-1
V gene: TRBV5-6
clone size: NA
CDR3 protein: CASSTGPGFLPDTEAFF

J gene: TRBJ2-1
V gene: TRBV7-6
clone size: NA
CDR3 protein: CASSVGDNEQFF

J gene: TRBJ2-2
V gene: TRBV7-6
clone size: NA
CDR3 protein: CAVAGGHTGELFF

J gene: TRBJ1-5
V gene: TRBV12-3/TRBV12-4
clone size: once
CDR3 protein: CASSLTLLNQPQPF

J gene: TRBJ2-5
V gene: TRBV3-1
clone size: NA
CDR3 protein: CASRPWDVAQETQYF

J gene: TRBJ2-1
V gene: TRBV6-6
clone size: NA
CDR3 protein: CASSTDNEQFF

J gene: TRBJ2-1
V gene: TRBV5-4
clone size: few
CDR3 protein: CASSTGTGALLYNEQFF

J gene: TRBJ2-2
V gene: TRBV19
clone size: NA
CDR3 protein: CASNSAGSTGELFF

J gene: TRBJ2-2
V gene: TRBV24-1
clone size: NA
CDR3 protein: CATSEGRQWSGELFF

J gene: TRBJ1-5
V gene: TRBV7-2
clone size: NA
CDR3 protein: CASSSSDGLGQPQHF

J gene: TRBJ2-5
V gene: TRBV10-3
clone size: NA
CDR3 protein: CAIRGTSGRETQYF

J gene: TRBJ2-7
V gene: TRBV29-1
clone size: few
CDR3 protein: CSVEGHGAVGYEQYF

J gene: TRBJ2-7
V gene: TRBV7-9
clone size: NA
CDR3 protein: CASSLGGIYKQYF

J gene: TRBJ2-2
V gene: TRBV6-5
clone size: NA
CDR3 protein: CAGGTNTGELFF

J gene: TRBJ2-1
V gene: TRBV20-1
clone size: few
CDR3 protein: CSARGFRAGGGVNEQFF

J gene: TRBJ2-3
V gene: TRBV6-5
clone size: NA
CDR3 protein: CASSYYGGSTDTQYF

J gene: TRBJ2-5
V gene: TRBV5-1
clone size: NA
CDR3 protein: CASSLAPGPPQETQYF

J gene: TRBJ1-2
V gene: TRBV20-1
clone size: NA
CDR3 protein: CSGRQGLSNYGYTF

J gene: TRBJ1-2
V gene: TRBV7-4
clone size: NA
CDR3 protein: CASSPGGTYGYTF

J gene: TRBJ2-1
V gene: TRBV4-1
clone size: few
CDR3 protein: CASSRGQGRDEQFF

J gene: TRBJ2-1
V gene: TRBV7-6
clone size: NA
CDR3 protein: CASSPRDWYNEQFF

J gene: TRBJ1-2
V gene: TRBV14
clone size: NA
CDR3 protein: CASSWGNGYTF

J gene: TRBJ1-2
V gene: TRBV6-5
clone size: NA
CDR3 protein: CASSYSGDPRGYTF

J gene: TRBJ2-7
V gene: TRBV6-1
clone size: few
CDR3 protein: CASSRTGGQYEQYF

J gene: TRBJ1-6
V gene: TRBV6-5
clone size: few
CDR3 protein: CASSYGGRASSYNSPLHF

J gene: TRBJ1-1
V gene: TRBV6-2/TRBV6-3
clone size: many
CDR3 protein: CASSSRRLRDSNTEAFF

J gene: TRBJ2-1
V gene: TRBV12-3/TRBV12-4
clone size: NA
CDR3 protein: CASSFSPRIPGEQFF

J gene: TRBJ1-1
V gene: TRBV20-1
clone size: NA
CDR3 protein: CSAPPGQGYLEAFF

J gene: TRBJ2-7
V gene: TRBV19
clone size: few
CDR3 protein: CASSIATEIYEQYF

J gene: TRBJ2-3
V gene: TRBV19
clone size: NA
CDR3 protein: CASSTGQFGTDTQYF

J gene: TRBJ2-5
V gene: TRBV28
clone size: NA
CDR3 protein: CAAARGGFREETQYF

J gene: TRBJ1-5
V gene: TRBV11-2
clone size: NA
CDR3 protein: CASSLEGQGPQHF

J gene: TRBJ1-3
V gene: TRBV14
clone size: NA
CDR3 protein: CASSKDRYRRISRSSGNTIYF

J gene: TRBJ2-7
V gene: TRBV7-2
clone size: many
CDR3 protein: CASSLVITGKLYEQYF